Presented here are 20 T cell receptor beta chains from one specimen sequenced in a study of PD-1 blockade in mismatch repair-deficient tumors. Profiled with immunoSEQ multiplex PCR; TCRdb holds only in-frame clones, not every one. The sample yields roughly 120,000 clones, around nine tenths seen once. Sequences were derived from peripheral blood, sampled just over 70 weeks after starting pembrolizumab. All receptors derive from an adult with mismatch repair-deficient cancer.

The rearrangement joins TRBV9 to TRBJ2-1; D is ambiguous. Between the trimmed V and J ends, which lost 4 bases and 0 bases, there was a span of 14 bases. The CDR3 runs 16 residues. Germline CDR1 and CDR2: SGDLS and YYNGEE. The CDR3 coding sequence is TGTGCCAGCAGCCCCTACGCCGGAAGCTCCTACAATGAGCAGTTCTTC. Translating gives CASSPYAGSSYNEQFF.

This chain joins TRBV11-1 and TRBJ2-1; TRBD2 agrees at 8 bases. Germline V CDR1 and CDR2: SGHAT, FQDESV (reference sequence). The CDR3 consists of 14 residues. Trimming took 5 bases from V and 9 from J; bases not matched to a gene: 9. The CDR3 nucleotides read TGTGCCAGCAGCCCAGCGGGAGCCGCGCGTGAGCAGTTCTTC. As protein: CASSPAGAAREQFF. The variable domain in full, completed from reference TRBV11-1 and TRBJ2-1, reads EAEVAQSPRYKITEKSQAVAFWCDPISGHATLYWYRQILGQGPELLVQFQDESVVDDSQLPKDRFSAERLKGVDSTLKIQPAELGDSAMYLCASSPAGAAREQFFGPGTRLTVL.

This sequence joins TRBV13 and TRBJ2-5, with D unclear. The CDR3 has 13 amino acids. From germline, CDR1 is PRHDT and CDR2 FYEKMQ (reference sequence). Trimming took off 1 base at V and 5 bases at J, with 8 bases between the two ends. The CDR3 is CASSLVLWETQYF. The CDR3 DNA reads as TGTGCCAGCAGCTTAGTTCTTTGGGAGACCCAGTACTTC.

The J gene is TRBJ2-2, the V gene TRBV7-9; 13 nucleotides match TRBD2. After removal of 5 bases from V and 6 bases from J, the junction contained 6 bases not matched to a gene. CDR3 size: 16 residues. CDR1 and CDR2 (germline): SEHNR, FQNEAQ (reference sequence). DNA of the CDR3: TGTGCCAGCAGCCAAACTAGCGGGAGGGCCTCCGGGGAGCTGTTTTTT. Translating gives CASSQTSGRASGELFF.

This chain uses TRBV15 with TRBJ2-3, with D possibly TRBD1 on 5 matching bases. The germline gives CDR1 LNHNV, CDR2 YYDKDF (reference sequence). Trimming pared 5 bases from V and 0 bases from J, leaving 15 bases between. The CDR3 runs 16 residues. CDR3 protein: CATSGLTEPSTDTQYF. The CDR3 DNA reads TGTGCCACCAGCGGGTTGACAGAGCCCAGCACAGATACGCAGTATTTT.

The rearrangement joins TRBV28 to TRBJ2-3, with 7 bases matching TRBD2. Trimming at V came to 6 bases and at J to 0 bases, leaving 9 bases not matched to a gene. CDR1 is MDHEN, CDR2 SYDVKM, per germline. The CDR3 sequence is 16 residues long. The CDR3 here is CASSTPKTSSTDTQYF. In DNA form, the CDR3 reads TGTGCCAGCAGCACACCCAAGACTAGCAGCACAGATACGCAGTATTTT.

This chain uses TRBV14 with TRBJ2-4; maybe TRBD2 (6 bases). Germline CDR1 and CDR2: SGHDN and FVKESK. The CDR3 is 12 residues long. Trimming removed 1 base from V and 14 bases from J, with 12 bases in between. Written as DNA, the CDR3 is TGTGCCAGCAGCCAAGGTGGAGGGTCTAAGTACTTC. This codes for CASSQGGGSKYF.

The chain couples TRBV15 to TRBJ2-3; possibly TRBD2 for D (5 bases). V shed 0 bases and J shed 1 base, with 8 bases lying between them. From germline, CDR1 is LNHNV and CDR2 YYDKDF (reference sequence). CDR3 size: 15 residues. CDR3 coding DNA: TGTGCCACCAGCAGAGATGGGCGGGGCACAGATACGCAGTATTTT. This encodes CATSRDGRGTDTQYF.

The J gene is TRBJ2-7, the V gene TRBV11-3; possibly TRBD2 for D (5 bases). Germline CDR1 and CDR2: SGHNT and YENEEA. The CDR3 spans 13 residues. Trimming left V 6 bases short and J 2 bases short, with 11 bases between. CDR3 sequence: CASSRGLAYEQYF. In DNA, the CDR3 is TGTGCCAGCAGTCGCGGACTGGCCTACGAGCAGTACTTC.

The rearrangement links TRBV9 to TRBJ2-3; the D call may be TRBD1 or TRBD2 (6 bases each). This CDR3 contains 15 residues. Trimming stripped 0 bases from V and 6 bases from J, with 14 bases between. Germline CDR1 is SGDLS and CDR2 is YYNGEE. CDR3 sequence reads: CASSVALIGGDTQYF. For the CDR3, the DNA is TGTGCCAGCAGCGTAGCTCTCATAGGGGGGGATACGCAGTATTTT.

The V call is TRBV19, the J call TRBJ2-3; D unclear. Germline V gives CDR1 LNHDA, CDR2 SQIVND (reference sequence). The CDR3 contains 11 residues. Between the trimmed V and J ends, which lost 7 bases and 2 bases, there was a span of 4 bases. DNA of the CDR3: TGTGCCAGTATGAACACAGATACGCAGTATTTT. It specifies CASMNTDTQYF.

The table lists this clone with a few counts. This chain links TRBV6-1 with TRBJ1-5; D uncertain. Trimming pared 1 base from V and 3 bases from J, leaving 10 bases between. This CDR3 comprises 15 residues. Germline CDR1 is MNHNS and CDR2 is SASEGT. Here the CDR3 reads CASSEGYTLNQPQHF. In DNA, the CDR3 is TGTGCCAGCAGTGAAGGTTACACCCTCAATCAGCCCCAGCATTTT.

In DNA, the CDR3 is TGTGCCAGCAGTCCCGGACCGTACGAGACCCAGTACTTC. This encodes CASSPGPYETQYF. V usage is TRBV6-1 and J usage is TRBJ2-5; D not certain. V dropped 5 bases and J dropped 5 bases, with 12 bases sitting between them. The V gene's germline CDR1 is MNHNS and CDR2 SASEGT. This CDR3 spans 13 amino acids.

This chain uses TRBV2 with TRBJ1-2; 8 nucleotides line up with TRBD1. The CDR3 sequence is 14 residues long. Germline values: CDR1 SNHLY, CDR2 FYNNEI. V shed 8 bases and J 4 bases; nucleotides not matched to a gene: 9. In DNA, the CDR3 is TGTGCCAGCGAGACAGGGGCCGCCGGCTATGGCTACACCTTC. Protein sequence: CASETGAAGYGYTF.

The gene calls are TRBV18 and TRBJ2-7; D gene uncertain. The CDR3 runs to 17 residues. V lost 4 bases to trimming and J lost 0 bases, with 19 bases between them. CDR1 and CDR2 (germline): KGHSH, LQKENI. CDR3 sequence reads: CASSLDPQALSSYEQYF. The CDR3, as DNA: TGTGCCAGCTCACTAGACCCACAAGCGTTAAGCTCCTACGAGCAGTACTTC.

This clone has only one observation. The chain is built from TRBV6-1 and TRBJ2-1; 7 nucleotides align to TRBD1. V lost 9 bases to trimming and J lost 2 bases; unmatched junction nucleotides: 7. This CDR3 comprises 14 residues. CDR1 is MNHNS and CDR2 is SASEGT in the germline V gene. The CDR3 sequence is CASVTTGAYNEQFF. CDR3 coding DNA: TGTGCCAGTGTAACTACAGGGGCCTACAATGAGCAGTTCTTC.

In DNA form, the CDR3 reads TGTGCCAGCAGTCAAGAGGTTGGAGCCTATGGCTACACCTTC. This codes for CASSQEVGAYGYTF. The chain joins TRBV7-9 to TRBJ1-2; D is ambiguous. With 6 bases removed from V and 4 bases from J, the gap between germline ends came to 15 bases. Germline-derived CDR1 and CDR2 are SEHNR and FQNEAQ (reference sequence). This CDR3 contains 14 residues.

This clone was recorded once. The V gene is TRBV5-1, the J gene TRBJ2-2; maybe TRBD2 (6 bases). From germline, CDR1 is SGHRS and CDR2 YFSETQ. Trimming pared 1 base from V and 6 bases from J, leaving 10 bases between. The CDR3 contains 14 residues. CDR3 protein: CASSLRASAGELFF. As DNA, the CDR3 is TGCGCCAGCAGCTTGAGGGCTAGCGCCGGGGAGCTGTTTTTT.

The chain employs TRBV7-9 and TRBJ2-7; 14 bases match TRBD2. The CDR3 runs 16 residues. The V segment lost 5 bases and the J segment 3 bases; nucleotides outside the gene matches: 6. Germline assignment: CDR1 SEHNR and CDR2 FQNEAQ (reference sequence). The CDR3 loop is CASSPRTSGGRYEQYF. DNA of the CDR3: TGTGCCAGCAGCCCCAGGACTAGCGGGGGGCGCTACGAGCAGTACTTC.

The rearrangement uses TRBV4-2 and TRBJ2-1; possible D gene TRBD2, 6 bases. The V end was cut by 5 bases, the J end by 1 base, with 24 bases between. The germline CDR1 and CDR2 sequences are LGHNA and YNFKEQ. The CDR3 has 19 amino acids. The CDR3 protein is CASSVIRDEASASYNEQFF. In DNA form, the CDR3 reads TGTGCCAGCAGCGTTATCCGAGATGAGGCTAGCGCTTCCTACAATGAGCAGTTCTTC.